The TCR beta chain described here comes from a study of blood T cell repertoires in COVID-19. Study summary: PBMCs, B-cell-depleted T cells, or T cells provided the cDNA or gDNA that made up the material.

The CDR3 runs 16 residues. As handled by the study authors: Estimates of nucleated cell counts were drawn from the amplification of reference gene primers. The protocol was immunoSEQ multiplex PCR, while the TCRdb copy is restricted to in-frame clones and leaves out a portion. The V and J calls and clone size are taken from that table; D and trimming were inferred from the DNA. In the table there are roughly 150,000 clones, about 88% of which are singletons. The chain combines TRBV12-2 with TRBJ1-1; TRBD1 is the table's D call, not checked against the DNA. TRBV12-2 is marked as a pseudogene. The TCR was taken from a man between 60 and 75 years old with active or convalescent COVID-19. The specimen was peripheral blood. CDR3 sequence reads: CASRLARQGVSTEAFF. In DNA form, the CDR3 reads TGTGCAAGTCGCTTAGCGAGACAGGGGGTTAGTACTGAAGCTTTCTTT.